This TCR beta chain was captured by sequencing in a study of T cells in Graves' hyperthyroidism and ophthalmopathy. Absence of ophthalmopathy progression within 18 months defined stable Graves' hyperthyroidism. The hyperthyroidism was newly diagnosed and had lasted under 2 months; the patients were aged 18 to 65. It was RNA transcripts that yielded the amplified TCR beta CDR3 regions. During a first-round RT-PCR of the TCR CDR3, the HTBI primer set was used. TCRdb re-derived calls from the multiplex PCR reads in MiXCR, one entry per CDR3 protein. The top ten clones hold about 15% of a sample with over 500,000 distinct CDR3 sequences, about 15% of them seen once. This clonotype was detected many times. Germline V gene sequence: CDR1 DFQATT, CDR2 SNEGSKA (reference sequence). The CDR3 sequence is 13 residues long. Trimming took 4 bases from V and 0 from J, leaving 7 bases between them.

This TCR was recovered from a woman in her forties with Graves' hyperthyroidism. The sample consisted of blood. The chain uses TRBV20-1 and TRBJ2-1; D is ambiguous. This chain's CDR3 is CSATTDSYNEQFF. In DNA, the CDR3 is TGCAGTGCTACAACCGACTCCTACAATGAGCAGTTCTTC.